These T cell receptor beta chains were read from a single sample in a study of beta chain features in type 1 diabetes. TCRdb's table, derived via immunoSEQ multiplex PCR, lists solely in-frame clones and lacks some. The sample lists roughly 500,000 clones, approximately 28% occurring once. Sequenced: naive CD4+ T cells from blood. The receptors here all came from a young man in good health. CDR3s include the opening cysteine and the closing phenylalanine or tryptophan. D genes are given only for firm matches. Expanded clones get a size class; other rows say once, few or many, or leave the size out.

D gene: -; J gene: TRBJ2-7; V gene: TRBV5-6; clone size: -; CDR3 DNA: TGTGCCAGCAGCTCAAAGACAGGTGCCTACGAGCAGTACTTC; CDR3 protein: CASSSKTGAYEQYF
D gene: -; J gene: TRBJ2-2; V gene: TRBV11-2; clone size: few; CDR3 DNA: TGTGCCAGCAGCTTAGTGGTAGGGAACACCGGGGAGCTGTTTTTT; CDR3 protein: CASSLVVGNTGELFF
D gene: -; J gene: TRBJ2-5; V gene: TRBV7-7; clone size: few; CDR3 DNA: TGTGCCAGCAGCCCCTTGACGGAGACCCAGTACTTC; CDR3 protein: CASSPLTETQYF
D gene: -; J gene: TRBJ2-7; V gene: TRBV30; clone size: -; CDR3 DNA: TGTGCCTGGAGGCATCAGGGCTCCTACGAGCAGTACTTC; CDR3 protein: CAWRHQGSYEQYF
D gene: -; J gene: TRBJ2-5; V gene: TRBV7-9; clone size: few; CDR3 DNA: TGTGCCAGCAGCTTCCCTTCGGAGACCCAGTACTTC; CDR3 protein: CASSFPSETQYF
D gene: -; J gene: TRBJ2-7; V gene: TRBV6-5; clone size: few; CDR3 DNA: TGTGCCAGCAGTTACCTACGACAGGCAGCCTACGAGCAGTACTTC; CDR3 protein: CASSYLRQAAYEQYF
D gene: TRBD1; J gene: TRBJ2-1; V gene: TRBV7-9; clone size: -; CDR3 DNA: TGTGCCAGCAGCGGGGACAGGGTGCACAATGAGCAGTTCTTC; CDR3 protein: CASSGDRVHNEQFF
D gene: -; J gene: TRBJ1-1; V gene: TRBV9; clone size: -; CDR3 DNA: TGTGCCAGCAGCGTAAGTACAGACAGCACTGAAGCTTTCTTT; CDR3 protein: CASSVSTDSTEAFF
D gene: -; J gene: TRBJ1-1; V gene: TRBV30; clone size: -; CDR3 DNA: TGTGCCTGGACCGCCGACCTGAACACTGAAGCTTTCTTT; CDR3 protein: CAWTADLNTEAFF
D gene: TRBD2; J gene: TRBJ2-7; V gene: TRBV14; clone size: -; CDR3 DNA: TGTGCCAGCAGCCCCGCCAGGAGCGGGAACTCCTACGAGCAGTACTTC; CDR3 protein: CASSPARSGNSYEQYF